One sample yielded the 21 T cell receptor beta chains listed below, sequenced in a study of OX40 agonist ivuxolimab in advanced cancers. Some clones are missing from TCRdb's copy, which holds only in-frame ones; the method was immunoSEQ multiplex PCR. Among 65,000 to 90,000 clones listed, almost 90% were seen once. Material: CD4+ or CD8+ T cells sorted from blood, obtained in a trial of the OX40 agonist ivuxolimab. The receptors come from an adult with an advanced solid tumor such as melanoma, head and neck, liver or kidney cancer.

CDR3 sequence (DNA): TGTGCCATCAGTGTTGGACAGGTAGAGGGCTACACCTTC. The encoded protein is CAISVGQVEGYTF. The chain carries TRBV10-3 and TRBJ1-2; 7 bases are shared with TRBD1. CDR1 ENHRY and CDR2 SYGVKD come from the germline V gene. This CDR3 spans 13 amino acids. V trimming: 4 bases; J trimming: 8 bases; junction bases outside the gene matches: 7.

The chain carries TRBV6-5 and TRBJ2-7, with TRBD2 matching over 12 bases. The germline CDR1 and CDR2 sequences are MNHEY and SVGAGI. This CDR3 is built from 13 residues. V trimming: 9 bases; J trimming: 7 bases; junction bases outside the gene matches: 7. CDR3 nucleotide sequence: TGTGCCAGTCGGACTAGCGGGAAGACTGAGCAGTACTTC. Translated, it gives CASRTSGKTEQYF.

The chain uses TRBV6-5 and TRBJ1-3, with TRBD1 identical over 8 bases. The CDR3 runs to 15 residues. V dropped 9 bases and J dropped 4; count of bases not matched to a gene: 11. Germline V gene lookup returns CDR1 MNHEY and CDR2 SVGAGI. CDR3 sequence (DNA): TGTGCCAGTCACGGGAGGACAGGGCCAGGAAACACCATATATTTT. Residues: CASHGRTGPGNTIYF.

This chain uses TRBV9 with TRBJ2-2, with a possible D match to TRBD2 (5 bases). Germline V gene lookup returns CDR1 SGDLS and CDR2 YYNGEE. The germline V and J ends were trimmed by 3 bases and 2 bases, with 8 bases remaining between them. This CDR3 contains 14 residues. The CDR3 DNA is TGTGCCAGCAGCGCCCGACTAAACACCGGGGAGCTGTTTTTT. Its protein is CASSARLNTGELFF.

This clone appeared a single time. V and J are TRBV2 and TRBJ2-7; 8 bases agree with TRBD1. This CDR3 spans 14 amino acids. Trimming cost V 10 bases and J 4 bases; bases outside gene matches: 12. Germline V lookup: CDR1 SNHLY, CDR2 FYNNEI. Written as DNA, the CDR3 is TGTGCCACCGGAATGTCGGACAGGGAGTACGAGCAGTACTTC. Amino acid sequence: CATGMSDREYEQYF.

The CDR3 bases are TGTGCCTGGAGTGACGAGACTAGGCGTCCCGGGGAGCTGTTTTTT. Protein product: CAWSDETRRPGELFF. V is TRBV30 and J is TRBJ2-2; maybe TRBD2 (6 bases). The germline gives CDR1 GTSNPN, CDR2 SVGIG (reference sequence). V lost 1 base and J lost 6, with 15 bases in between. This CDR3 is 15 amino acids long.

The rearrangement joins TRBV7-8 to TRBJ1-3, with D possibly TRBD1 on 6 matching bases. The V gene lost 10 bases and the J gene lost 0 bases, with 13 bases spanning the gap. There are 14 residues in the CDR3. Per germline, CDR1 SGHVS and CDR2 FQNEAQ. CDR3 residues: CATKGGISGNTIYF. As DNA, the CDR3 is TGTGCCACCAAAGGGGGAATCTCTGGAAACACCATATATTTT.

The gene calls are TRBV11-3 and TRBJ2-3, with TRBD2 as a possible D gene (5 bases). CDR3 length equals 14 residues. Germline V gene data show CDR1 as SGHNT and CDR2 as YENEEA. V lost 5 bases to trimming and J lost 5 bases, with 14 bases between them. Here the CDR3 DNA reads TGTGCCAGCAGCCCCGGTACGGCGGGAGATACGCAGTATTTT. Translation: CASSPGTAGDTQYF. The entire variable domain, with the rest obtained from reference TRBV11-3 and TRBJ2-3, is as follows: EAGVVQSPRYKIIEKKQPVAFWCNPISGHNTLYWYLQNLGQGPELLIRYENEEAVDDSQLPKDRFSAERLKGVDSTLKIQPAELGDSAVYLCASSPGTAGDTQYFGPGTRLTVL.

The chain carries TRBV4-2 and TRBJ2-7; the match to TRBD2 covers 10 bases. Germline CDR1 LGHNA, CDR2 YNFKEQ. The CDR3 spans 14 residues. V was pared by 1 base and J by 5 bases, with 2 bases of the junction left unmatched. For the CDR3, the DNA is TGTGCCAGCAGCCAAGTGCTAGCGGGAGACGAGCAGTACTTC. It is translated as CASSQVLAGDEQYF.

J is TRBJ1-5 and V is TRBV6-1; 11 nucleotides agree with TRBD1. After removal of 7 bases from V and 6 bases from J, the junction contained 5 bases not matched to a gene. The CDR3 contains 14 residues. CDR1 and CDR2 (germline): MNHNS, SASEGT. CDR3 nucleotide sequence: TGTGCCAGCAAAGGACAGGGGGCTCCTCAGCCCCAGCATTTT. Amino acid sequence: CASKGQGAPQPQHF.

This chain links TRBV11-2 with TRBJ2-5; no clear D gene. CDR3 length: 11 residues. The V and J ends lost 4 bases and 5 bases respectively, with 5 bases between them. Germline lookup yields CDR1 SGHAT and CDR2 FQNNGV. The DNA of the CDR3 is TGTGCCAGCAGCTCCTGGGAGACCCAGTACTTC. This gives the protein CASSSWETQYF.

The chain employs TRBV2 and TRBJ2-3; D ambiguous. The CDR3 is 13 amino acids. Germline loops: CDR1 SNHLY, CDR2 FYNNEI. Deletions cut 4 bases from V and 6 bases from J, with 11 bases between. CDR3 coding DNA: TGTGCCAGCAGTGGGGTTATCGGGGATACGCAGTATTTT. Residues: CASSGVIGDTQYF. Supplemented by reference TRBV2 and TRBJ2-3, the full variable domain reads EPEVTQTPSHQVTQMGQEVILRCVPISNHLYFYWYRQILGQKVEFLVSFYNNEISEKSEIFDDQFSVERPDGSNFTLKIRSTKLEDSAMYFCASSGVIGDTQYFGPGTRLTVL.

The rearrangement joins TRBV7-4 to TRBJ2-1, with D hard to call. The CDR3 is 14 residues long. The V gene lost 1 base and the J gene lost 6 bases, with 10 bases spanning the gap. Germline values: CDR1 SGHVT, CDR2 SQSDAQ. CDR3 in amino acids: CASSLVGQVNEQFF. The CDR3 DNA is TGTGCCAGCAGCTTAGTGGGCCAGGTCAATGAGCAGTTCTTC.

This chain links TRBV7-3 with TRBJ2-1; perhaps TRBD1 as D (5 bases). This CDR3 contains 16 residues. V lost 0 bases, J lost 4 bases, and 13 bases lay in between. CDR1 is SGHTA, CDR2 FQGTGA, per germline. CDR3 coding DNA: TGTGCCAGCAGCTTAACCCCAAGAGACAGTTACAATGAGCAGTTCTTC. Amino acids: CASSLTPRDSYNEQFF.

CDR3 region: CAWSRGRDHYGYTF. DNA of the CDR3: TGTGCCTGGAGCCGGGGCAGGGACCACTATGGCTACACCTTC. This chain connects TRBV30 to TRBJ1-2; perhaps TRBD1 as D (5 bases). The germline gives CDR1 GTSNPN, CDR2 SVGIG (reference sequence). This CDR3 region has 14 residues. The germline V and J ends were trimmed by 3 bases and 3 bases, with 14 bases remaining between them.

The CDR3 DNA sequence: TGCGCCAGCAGCTTGGGAAGGGACAGGCCGAACACTGAAGCTTTCTTT. Its translation: CASSLGRDRPNTEAFF. The chain is built from TRBV5-1 and TRBJ1-1; 8 bases line up with TRBD1. The CDR3 extends over 16 amino acids. The junction had 5 bases not matched to a gene; V was cut back by 0 bases and J by 1 base. Per the germline V gene, CDR1 is SGHRS and CDR2 is YFSETQ.

V gene TRBV4-3 combines with J gene TRBJ2-1, with 9 bases that match TRBD2. With 1 base clipped from V and 8 bases from J, the junction kept 12 bases outside the gene matches. Germline V gene lookup returns CDR1 LGHNA and CDR2 YSLEER. This CDR3 is 17 amino acids long. DNA for the CDR3: TGCGCCAGCAGCCAAGCCCTAGCGGGACGCCCTGTCCATGAGCAGTTCTTC. The encoded protein is CASSQALAGRPVHEQFF.

The chain carries TRBV7-8 and TRBJ2-2; D is uncertain. This CDR3 has 13 residues. Trimming took 5 bases from V and 6 from J, leaving 10 bases between them. The V gene's germline CDR1 is SGHVS and CDR2 FQNEAQ. The CDR3 nucleotides are TGTGCCAGCAGCATTGACGCCGCCGGGGAGCTGTTTTTT. Translation: CASSIDAAGELFF.

The V gene is TRBV29-1, the J gene TRBJ1-1, with TRBD1 matching 12 bases. The V segment lost 6 bases and the J segment 0 bases; nucleotides outside the gene matches: 8. Germline V gene sequence: CDR1 SQVTM, CDR2 ANQGSEA. This CDR3 has 16 residues. This chain's CDR3 is CSVAGDRGLMNTEAFF. The CDR3, as DNA: TGCAGCGTAGCAGGGGACAGGGGGCTCATGAACACTGAAGCTTTCTTT.

As DNA, the CDR3 is TGTGCCAGCAGCCTATATCGGTACAATGAGCAGTTCTTC. Translation gives CASSLYRYNEQFF. The chain uses TRBV5-6 and TRBJ2-1, with D hard to call. The V end was cut by 4 bases, the J end by 4 bases, with 9 bases between. The CDR3 runs 13 residues. Germline V gene sequence: CDR1 SGHDT, CDR2 YYEEEE.

In this sample, this clone turned up once. This chain uses TRBV30 with TRBJ1-2; possibly TRBD1 for D (6 bases). Germline CDR1 and CDR2: GTSNPN and SVGIG (reference sequence). V gave up 4 bases and J gave up 4 bases, with 16 bases separating them. The length of the CDR3 is 14 residues. The CDR3 bases are TGTGCCTGGACCGACACAGGGAACGGCTATGGCTACACCTTC. Its translation is CAWTDTGNGYGYTF. Full variable domain (remainder filled in from reference TRBV30 and TRBJ1-2): SQTIHQWPATLVQPVGSPLSLECTVEGTSNPNLYWYRQAAGRGLQLLFYSVGIGQISSEVPQNLSASRPQDRQFILSSKKLLLSDSGFYLCAWTDTGNGYGYTFGSGTRLTVV.